This record concerns one TCR beta chain sequence. This specimen comes from a study of blood T cell repertoires in COVID-19. Across the study: In each case, the material was cDNA or gDNA derived from T cells, B-cell-depleted T cells, or PBMCs.

Germline loops: CDR1 ENHRY, CDR2 SYGVKD. The V end was cut by 6 bases, the J end by 5 bases, with 8 bases between. The CDR3 totals 12 residues. Repertoires were generated with immunoSEQ multiplex PCR, while TCRdb's copy carries only in-frame clones and drops some. The sample lists fewer than 350,000 clones; about 87% were seen once. Clinical history reported by participants formed the basis on which cohorts were assigned. The V call is TRBV10-3, the J call TRBJ2-1; D gene uncertain. Sequencing used PBMCs or T cells enriched from blood (not recorded which). The clonotype was recovered from a woman in her twenties or thirties with acute COVID-19. CDR3 residues: CAIRRQNNEQFF. CDR3 DNA sequence: TGTGCCATCAGGAGGCAGAACAATGAGCAGTTCTTC.